This paragraph reports one TCR beta chain. The entry originates in a study of blood T cell repertoires in COVID-19. About the research overall: Both acute and convalescent COVID-19 samples were obtained from the United States, Italy and Spain.

Germline V gives CDR1 KGHSH, CDR2 LQKENI. The CDR3 is made up of 15 amino acids. After removal of 3 bases from V and 1 base from J, the junction contained 2 bases not matched to a gene. As handled by the study authors: Amplified reference gene primers provided the basis for estimating nucleated cell counts. Method: immunoSEQ multiplex PCR; TCRdb's copy keeps in-frame clones and lacks some. The DNA gave D and trimming, while V, J and clone size come from that table. The sample lists over 70,000 clones; 90% were seen once. Seattle-derived patients entered the study during active infection and were followed longitudinally.

This TCR was sampled from a man aged 18 to 35 with COVID-19, enrolled during active disease. Input material: peripheral blood. The gene calls are TRBV18 and TRBJ1-1; the match to TRBD1 covers 10 bases. The CDR3 sequence: CASSPRTGGNTEAFF. The CDR3 DNA follows: TGTGCCAGCTCACCGAGGACAGGGGGGAACACTGAAGCTTTCTTT.